This paragraph covers one TCR beta chain sequence. V shed 4 bases and J 5 bases; nucleotides not matched to a gene: 5. The CDR3 is 14 residues long. Germline V lookup: CDR1 MNHEY, CDR2 SMNVEV (reference sequence). The data derive from a study of T cell repertoires in cytomegalovirus infection. TCRdb used MiXCR to reprocess the reads, holding one entry per CDR3 protein. The sample lists hundreds of thousands of distinct CDR3 sequences, roughly 35% occurring once. The source is a human donor in good health (CMV status not recorded). Some clones in this sample may be carry-over from other donors' samples. Sequencing was carried out using PBMCs. The rearrangement joins TRBV27 to TRBJ2-7; 10 nucleotides agree with TRBD1. This CDR3 is CASSSDRGLNEQYF. The CDR3 nucleotides are TGTGCCAGCAGTTCCGACAGGGGGCTTAACGAGCAGTACTTC.